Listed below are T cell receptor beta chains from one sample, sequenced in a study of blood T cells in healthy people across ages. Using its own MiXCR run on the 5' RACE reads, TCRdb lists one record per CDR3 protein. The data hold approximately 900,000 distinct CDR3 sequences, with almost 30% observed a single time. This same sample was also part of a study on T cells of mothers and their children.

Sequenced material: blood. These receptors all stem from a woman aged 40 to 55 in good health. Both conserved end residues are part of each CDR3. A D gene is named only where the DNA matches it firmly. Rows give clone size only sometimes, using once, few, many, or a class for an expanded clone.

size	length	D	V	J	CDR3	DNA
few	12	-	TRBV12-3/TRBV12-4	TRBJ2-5	CASSSPPRTQYF	TGTGCCAGCAGCTCCCCTCCAAGGACCCAGTACTTC
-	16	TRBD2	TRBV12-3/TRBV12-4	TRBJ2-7	CASSPPEREVSYEQYF	TGTGCCAGCAGTCCCCCCGAGCGGGAGGTCTCCTACGAGCAGTACTTC
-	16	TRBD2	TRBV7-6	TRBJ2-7	CASTLGGSSGRYEQYF	TGTGCCAGCACCCTAGGAGGGTCTAGCGGGAGGTACGAGCAGTACTTC
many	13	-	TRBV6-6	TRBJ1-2	CASGADSNYGYTF	TGTGCCAGCGGGGCAGATTCTAACTATGGCTACACCTTC
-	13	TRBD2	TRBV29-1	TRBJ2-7	CSVEQGGSYEQYF	TGCAGCGTTGAGCAGGGAGGGTCCTACGAGCAGTACTTC
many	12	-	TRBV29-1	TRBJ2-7	CSVIQPAYEQYF	TGCAGCGTTATACAGCCCGCCTACGAGCAGTACTTC
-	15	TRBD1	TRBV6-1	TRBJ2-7	CASGTRDRGSYEQYF	TGTGCCAGCGGTACCCGGGACAGGGGCTCCTACGAGCAGTACTTC
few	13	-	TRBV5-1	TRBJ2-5	CASSSGEVETQYF	TGCGCCAGCAGCTCAGGGGAGGTGGAGACCCAGTACTTC
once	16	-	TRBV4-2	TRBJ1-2	CASSQDLGTSSYGYTF	TGTGCCAGCAGCCAAGATCTAGGTACTTCTAGCTATGGCTACACCTTC
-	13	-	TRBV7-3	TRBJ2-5	CASSPGGKETQYF	TGTGCCAGCTCCCCCGGAGGAAAAGAGACCCAGTACTTC
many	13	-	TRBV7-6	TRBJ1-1	CASSAGGRGEAFF	TGTGCCAGCAGCGCGGGCGGTCGGGGTGAAGCTTTCTTT
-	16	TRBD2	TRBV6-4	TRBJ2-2	CASSRSGLADTGELFF	TGTGCCAGCAGTCGATCGGGACTAGCGGACACCGGGGAGCTGTTTTTT
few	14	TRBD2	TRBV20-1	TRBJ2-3	CSAEAGVNTDTQYF	TGCAGTGCTGAAGCGGGGGTTAACACAGATACGCAGTATTTT
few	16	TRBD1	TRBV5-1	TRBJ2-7	CASSSERDSVSYEQYF	TGCGCCAGCAGCTCCGAACGGGACAGTGTCTCCTACGAGCAGTACTTC
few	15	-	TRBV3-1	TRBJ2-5	CASRPGNGDRETQYF	TGTGCCAGCAGACCGGGGAATGGCGATCGGGAGACCCAGTACTTC
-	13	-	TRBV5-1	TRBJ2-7	CASSLDVGYEQYF	TGCGCCAGCAGCTTGGACGTGGGCTACGAGCAGTACTTC
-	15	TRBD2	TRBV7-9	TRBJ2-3	CASSWGSGGTDTQYF	TGTGCCAGCAGCTGGGGCAGCGGGGGGACAGATACGCAGTATTTT
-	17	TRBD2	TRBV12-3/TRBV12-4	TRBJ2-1	CASTADDGASGPRDRFF	TGTGCCAGCACCGCGGACGACGGGGCTAGCGGACCGAGGGATCGGTTCTTC
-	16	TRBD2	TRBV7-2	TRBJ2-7	CASRTLAGGRSYEQYF	TGTGCCAGCAGGACACTAGCGGGGGGGCGGAGCTACGAGCAGTACTTC
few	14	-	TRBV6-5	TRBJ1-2	CASSYSLANYGYTF	TGTGCCAGCAGTTATTCGCTGGCGAACTATGGCTACACCTTC
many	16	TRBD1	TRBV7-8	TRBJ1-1	CASSFRTGLTNTEAFF	TGTGCCAGCAGCTTCAGGACAGGACTAACGAACACTGAAGCTTTCTTT
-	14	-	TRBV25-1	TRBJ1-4	CASRAAVPNEKLFF	TGTGCCAGCAGGGCTGCTGTTCCAAATGAAAAACTGTTTTTT
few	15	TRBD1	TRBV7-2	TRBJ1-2	CASSPDRGQYYGYTF	TGTGCCAGCAGCCCGGACAGGGGGCAGTACTATGGCTACACCTTC
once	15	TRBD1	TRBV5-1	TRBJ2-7	CASSLAGTGRSEQYF	TGCGCCAGCAGCTTAGCCGGGACAGGGCGCTCCGAGCAGTACTTC
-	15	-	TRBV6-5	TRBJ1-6	CASSETRGSISPLHF	TGTGCCAGCAGCGAAACCAGGGGTTCGATTTCACCCCTCCACTTT
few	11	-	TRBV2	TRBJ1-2	CASSEGRLYTF	TGTGCCAGCAGTGAAGGCAGACTCTACACCTTC
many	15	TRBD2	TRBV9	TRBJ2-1	CASSPRTSGGNEQFF	TGTGCCAGCAGTCCCCGGACTAGCGGGGGAAATGAGCAGTTCTTC
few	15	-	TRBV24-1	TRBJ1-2	CATSDTGLLNYGYTF	TGTGCCACCAGTGATACAGGTCTACTAAACTATGGCTACACCTTC
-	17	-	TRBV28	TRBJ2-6	CASSLGILSSGANVLTF	TGTGCCAGCAGTTTGGGGATATTGAGTAGTGGGGCCAACGTCCTGACTTTC
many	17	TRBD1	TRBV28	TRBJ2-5	CASSLSQPGGWQETQYF	TGTGCCAGCAGTCTCAGCCAACCAGGGGGCTGGCAAGAGACCCAGTACTTC
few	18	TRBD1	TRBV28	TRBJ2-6	CASRSAGTVFSGANVLTF	TGTGCCAGCAGGAGTGCCGGGACAGTCTTCTCTGGGGCCAACGTCCTGACTTTC
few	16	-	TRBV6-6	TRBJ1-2	CASSYSWAQANYGYTF	TGTGCCAGCAGTTACTCGTGGGCCCAGGCCAACTATGGCTACACCTTC
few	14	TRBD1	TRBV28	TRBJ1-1	CASRPGQGYTEAFF	TGTGCCAGCAGGCCGGGACAGGGGTACACTGAAGCTTTCTTT
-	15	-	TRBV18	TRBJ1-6	CASSPGAQGNSPLHF	TGTGCCAGCTCACCAGGGGCACAGGGCAATTCACCCCTCCACTTT
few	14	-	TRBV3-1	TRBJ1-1	CASSQVRGNTEAFF	TGTGCCAGCAGCCAAGTAAGAGGAAACACTGAAGCTTTCTTT
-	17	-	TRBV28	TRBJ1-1	CASSPSTQGPLNTEAFF	TGTGCCAGCAGTCCTTCCACTCAGGGGCCCCTGAACACTGAAGCTTTCTTT
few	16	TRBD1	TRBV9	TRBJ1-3	CASSLGTGGTGNTIYF	TGTGCCAGCAGCCTCGGGACAGGGGGAACTGGAAACACCATATATTTT
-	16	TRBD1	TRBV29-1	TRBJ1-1	CSVERMRTGGNTEAFF	TGCAGCGTTGAACGGATGCGGACAGGAGGGAACACTGAAGCTTTCTTT
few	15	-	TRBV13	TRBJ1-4	CASSLGSGGHEKLFF	TGTGCCAGCAGCTTAGGTTCTGGTGGACACGAAAAACTGTTTTTT
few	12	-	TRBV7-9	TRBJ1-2	CASSFSMGGYTF	TGTGCCAGCAGCTTTAGCATGGGTGGCTACACCTTC
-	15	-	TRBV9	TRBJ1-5	CASSVYGGPNQPQHF	TGTGCCAGCAGCGTATATGGGGGGCCGAATCAGCCCCAGCATTTT
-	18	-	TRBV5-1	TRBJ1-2	CASTLYRSGAAYNYGYTF	TGCGCCAGCACGCTCTACCGGAGTGGGGCAGCGTATAACTATGGCTACACCTTC
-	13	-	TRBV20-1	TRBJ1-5	CSARLGNSQPQHF	TGCAGTGCTAGGTTAGGGAATAGTCAGCCCCAGCATTTT
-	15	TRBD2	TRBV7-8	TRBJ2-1	CASTPGLAVQNEQFF	TGTGCCAGCACCCCGGGACTAGCCGTTCAGAATGAGCAGTTCTTC